This T cell receptor (beta chain) was sequenced in a study of T cell responses to AZD1222 COVID-19 vaccine. Data came from immunoSEQ multiplex PCR; TCRdb stores just in-frame clones and leaves some out. The profile covers about 160,000 clones, with approximately 94% appearing a single time and roughly 5.6% taken by the ten largest. V was clipped by 1 base and J by 5 bases, with 4 bases between them. Germline lookup yields CDR1 DFQATT and CDR2 SNEGSKA (reference sequence). The CDR3 length is 11 residues. Pooling of second doses given at about 4 or about 12 weeks was done. This chain links TRBV20-1 with TRBJ2-3; no clear D. The specimen was peripheral blood, collected 28 days after the second AZD1222 dose. The source is an adult who received the AZD1222 COVID-19 vaccine. The CDR3 coding sequence is TGCAGTGCTAGAGGCGAAGATACGCAGTATTTT. Translated: CSARGEDTQYF.